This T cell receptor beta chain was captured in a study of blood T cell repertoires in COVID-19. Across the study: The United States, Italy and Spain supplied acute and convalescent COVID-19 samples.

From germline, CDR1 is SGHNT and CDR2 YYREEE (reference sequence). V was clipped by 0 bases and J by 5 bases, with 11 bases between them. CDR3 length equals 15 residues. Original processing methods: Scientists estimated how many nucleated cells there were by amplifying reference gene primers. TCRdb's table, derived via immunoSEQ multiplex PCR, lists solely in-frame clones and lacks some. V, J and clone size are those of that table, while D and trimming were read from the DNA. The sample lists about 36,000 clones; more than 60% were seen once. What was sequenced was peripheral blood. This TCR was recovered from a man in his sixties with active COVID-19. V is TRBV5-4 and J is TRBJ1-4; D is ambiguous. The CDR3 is CASSLGHGGNEKLFF. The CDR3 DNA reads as TGTGCCAGCAGCTTGGGCCATGGCGGGAATGAAAAACTGTTTTTT.